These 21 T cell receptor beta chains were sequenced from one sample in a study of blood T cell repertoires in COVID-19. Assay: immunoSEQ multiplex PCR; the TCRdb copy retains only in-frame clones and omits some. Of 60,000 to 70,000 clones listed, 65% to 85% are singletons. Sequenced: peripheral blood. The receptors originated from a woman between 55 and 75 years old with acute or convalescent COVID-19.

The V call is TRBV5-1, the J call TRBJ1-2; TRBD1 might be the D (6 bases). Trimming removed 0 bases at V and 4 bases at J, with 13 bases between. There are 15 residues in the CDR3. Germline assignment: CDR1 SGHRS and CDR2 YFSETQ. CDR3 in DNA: TGCGCCAGCAGCTTGGCGGCAGGGGCGTTCTATGGCTACACCTTC. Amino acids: CASSLAAGAFYGYTF.

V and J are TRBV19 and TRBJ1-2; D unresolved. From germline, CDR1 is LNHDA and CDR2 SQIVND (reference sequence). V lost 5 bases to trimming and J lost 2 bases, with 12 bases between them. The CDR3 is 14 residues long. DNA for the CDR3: TGTGCCAGTAGTTCGAACAGAATGAACTATGGCTACACCTTC. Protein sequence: CASSSNRMNYGYTF.

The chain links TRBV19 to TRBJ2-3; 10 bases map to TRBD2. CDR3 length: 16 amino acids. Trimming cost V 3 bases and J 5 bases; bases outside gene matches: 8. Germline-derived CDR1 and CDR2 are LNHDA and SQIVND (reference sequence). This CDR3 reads CASSISRLAGVDTQYF. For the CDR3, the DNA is TGTGCCAGTAGTATCAGTAGGCTAGCGGGAGTAGATACGCAGTATTTT.

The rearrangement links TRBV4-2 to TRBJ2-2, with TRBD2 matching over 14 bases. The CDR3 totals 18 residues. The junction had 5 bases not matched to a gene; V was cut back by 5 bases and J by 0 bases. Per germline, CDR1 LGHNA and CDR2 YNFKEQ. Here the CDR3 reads CASSLRLAGGPNTGELFF. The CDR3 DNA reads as TGTGCCAGCAGCTTACGACTAGCGGGGGGGCCGAACACCGGGGAGCTGTTTTTT.

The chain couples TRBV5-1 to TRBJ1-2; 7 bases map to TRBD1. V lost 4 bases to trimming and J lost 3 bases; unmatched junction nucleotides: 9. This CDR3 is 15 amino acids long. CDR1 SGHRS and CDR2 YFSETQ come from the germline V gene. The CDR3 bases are TGCGCCAGCAGCCACAGGGAAGGGGGCGACTATGGCTACACCTTC. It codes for CASSHREGGDYGYTF.

The CDR3 is CASSLEAGETDTQYF. The CDR3 bases are TGTGCCAGCAGCTTGGAGGCGGGGGAAACAGATACGCAGTATTTT. The chain links TRBV5-4 to TRBJ2-3, with 7 bases that match TRBD2. V shed 0 bases, J shed 3 bases, and the junction held 4 bases outside the gene matches. CDR3 length: 15 amino acids. Germline V lookup: CDR1 SGHNT, CDR2 YYREEE (reference sequence).

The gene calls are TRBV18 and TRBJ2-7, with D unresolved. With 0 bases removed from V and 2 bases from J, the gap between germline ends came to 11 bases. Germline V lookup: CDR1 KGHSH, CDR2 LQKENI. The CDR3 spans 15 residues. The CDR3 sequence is CASSPPRSLPYEQYF. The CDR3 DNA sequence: TGTGCCAGCTCACCACCCCGGTCCCTTCCCTACGAGCAGTACTTC.

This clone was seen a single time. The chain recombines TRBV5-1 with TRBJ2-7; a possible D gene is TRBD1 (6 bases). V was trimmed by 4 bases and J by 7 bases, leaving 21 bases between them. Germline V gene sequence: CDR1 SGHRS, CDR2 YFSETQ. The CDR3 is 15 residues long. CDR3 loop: CASSSGQNFIVEQYF. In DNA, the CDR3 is TGCGCCAGCAGCAGCGGACAGAATTTTATCGTTGAGCAGTACTTC.

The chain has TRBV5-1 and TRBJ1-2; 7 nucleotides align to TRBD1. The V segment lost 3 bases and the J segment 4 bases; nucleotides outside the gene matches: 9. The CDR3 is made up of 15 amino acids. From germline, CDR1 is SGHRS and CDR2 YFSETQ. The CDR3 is CASSSWTGGGYGYTF. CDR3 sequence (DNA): TGCGCCAGCAGCTCGTGGACAGGAGGGGGCTATGGCTACACCTTC. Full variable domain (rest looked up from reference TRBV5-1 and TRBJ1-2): KAGVTQTPRYLIKTRGQQVTLSCSPISGHRSVSWYQQTPGQGLQFLFEYFSETQRNKGNFPGRFSGRQFSNSRSEMNVSTLELGDSALYLCASSSWTGGGYGYTFGSGTRLTVV.

The chain's CDR3 is CASSLSGGAQRGYTF. The CDR3 bases are TGTGCCAGCAGTTTATCGGGGGGGGCGCAGAGAGGCTACACCTTC. J is TRBJ1-2 and V is TRBV27, with D possibly TRBD1 on 6 matching bases. V was trimmed by 0 bases and J by 8 bases, leaving 16 bases between them. There are 15 residues in the CDR3. The V gene's germline CDR1 is MNHEY and CDR2 SMNVEV (reference sequence).

The CDR3, as DNA: TGTGCCAGCTACCGACAAGGGACAGGTAGAAACACCATATATTTT. It translates to CASYRQGTGRNTIYF. This rearrangement joins TRBV6-5 to TRBJ1-3, with 8 bases identical to TRBD1. The CDR3 spans 15 residues. The germline V gene encodes CDR1 MNHEY and CDR2 SVGAGI. Trimming took 8 bases from V and 5 from J; bases not matched to a gene: 11.

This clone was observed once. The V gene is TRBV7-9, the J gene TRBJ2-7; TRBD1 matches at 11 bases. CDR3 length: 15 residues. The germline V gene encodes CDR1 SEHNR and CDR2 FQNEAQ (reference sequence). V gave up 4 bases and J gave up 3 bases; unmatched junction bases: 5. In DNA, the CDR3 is TGTGCCAGCAGCTCCTCCGGGACAGGGGGCTACGAGCAGTACTTC. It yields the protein CASSSSGTGGYEQYF.

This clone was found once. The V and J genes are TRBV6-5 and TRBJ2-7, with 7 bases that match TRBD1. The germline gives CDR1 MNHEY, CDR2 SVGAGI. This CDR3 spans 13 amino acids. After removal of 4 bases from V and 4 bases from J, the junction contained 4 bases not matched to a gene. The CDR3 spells CASSSNRGYEQYF. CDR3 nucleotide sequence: TGTGCCAGCAGTTCAAACAGGGGTTACGAGCAGTACTTC.

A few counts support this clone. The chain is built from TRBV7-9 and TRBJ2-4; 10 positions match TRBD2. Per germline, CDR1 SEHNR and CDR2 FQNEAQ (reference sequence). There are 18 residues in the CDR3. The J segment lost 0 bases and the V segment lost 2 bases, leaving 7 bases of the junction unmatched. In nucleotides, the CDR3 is TGTGCCAGCAGCTTACCCAGCGGGGGGGCCTTAGCCAAAAACATTCAGTACTTC. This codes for CASSLPSGGALAKNIQYF.

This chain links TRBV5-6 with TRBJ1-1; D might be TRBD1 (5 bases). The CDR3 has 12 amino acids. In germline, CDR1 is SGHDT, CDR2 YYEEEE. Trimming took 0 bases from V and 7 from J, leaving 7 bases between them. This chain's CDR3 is CASSLVRGEAFF. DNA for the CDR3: TGTGCCAGCAGCTTGGTTAGGGGTGAAGCTTTCTTT.

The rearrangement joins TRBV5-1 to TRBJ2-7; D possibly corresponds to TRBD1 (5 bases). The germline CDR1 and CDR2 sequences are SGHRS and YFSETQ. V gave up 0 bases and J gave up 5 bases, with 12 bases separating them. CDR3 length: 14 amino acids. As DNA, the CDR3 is TGCGCCAGCAGCTTGGATACCAGGGTGAACGAGCAGTACTTC. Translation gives CASSLDTRVNEQYF.

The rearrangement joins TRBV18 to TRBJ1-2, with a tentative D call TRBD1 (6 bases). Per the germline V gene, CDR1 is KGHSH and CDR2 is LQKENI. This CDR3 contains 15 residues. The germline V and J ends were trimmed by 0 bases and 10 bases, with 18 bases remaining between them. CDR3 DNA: TGTGCCAGCTCACCACCCGGCGGACAGCTGGGGGACTACACCTTC. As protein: CASSPPGGQLGDYTF.

The DNA for the CDR3 is TGCGCCAGCAGCTTGAGTCCAACGGGTACGGGGATAGGCTACACCTTC. Translating gives CASSLSPTGTGIGYTF. The V and J genes are TRBV5-1 and TRBJ1-2; D remains ambiguous. With 1 base removed from V and 8 bases from J, the gap between germline ends came to 21 bases. Germline CDR1 and CDR2: SGHRS and YFSETQ. CDR3 length equals 16 residues.

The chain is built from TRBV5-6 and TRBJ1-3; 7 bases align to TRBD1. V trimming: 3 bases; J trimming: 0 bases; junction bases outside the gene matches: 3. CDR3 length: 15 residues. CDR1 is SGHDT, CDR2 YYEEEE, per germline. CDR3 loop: CASSWGQSSGNTIYF. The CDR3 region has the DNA TGTGCCAGCAGCTGGGGACAGTCCTCTGGAAACACCATATATTTT. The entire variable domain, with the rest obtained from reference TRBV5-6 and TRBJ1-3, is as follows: DAGVTQSPTHLIKTRGQQVTLRCSPKSGHDTVSWYQQALGQGPQFIFQYYEEEERQRGNFPDRFSGHQFPNYSSELNVNALLLGDSALYLCASSWGQSSGNTIYFGEGSWLTVV.

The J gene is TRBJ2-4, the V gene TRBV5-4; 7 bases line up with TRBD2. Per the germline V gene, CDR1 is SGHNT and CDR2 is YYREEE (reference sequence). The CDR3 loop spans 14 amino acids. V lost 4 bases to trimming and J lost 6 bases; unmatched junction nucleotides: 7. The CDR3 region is CASSPRREGNIQYF. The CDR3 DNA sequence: TGTGCCAGCAGCCCCCGTAGGGAGGGAAACATTCAGTACTTC.

Here the CDR3 DNA reads TGTGCCAGCAGCCTCAGCGGGCCGCGTAATGAAAAACTGTTTTTT. Translating gives CASSLSGPRNEKLFF. V and J are TRBV6-5 and TRBJ1-4, with D hard to call. V gave up 6 bases and J gave up 4 bases, with 15 bases separating them. From germline, CDR1 is MNHEY and CDR2 SVGAGI. The length of the CDR3 is 15 residues.